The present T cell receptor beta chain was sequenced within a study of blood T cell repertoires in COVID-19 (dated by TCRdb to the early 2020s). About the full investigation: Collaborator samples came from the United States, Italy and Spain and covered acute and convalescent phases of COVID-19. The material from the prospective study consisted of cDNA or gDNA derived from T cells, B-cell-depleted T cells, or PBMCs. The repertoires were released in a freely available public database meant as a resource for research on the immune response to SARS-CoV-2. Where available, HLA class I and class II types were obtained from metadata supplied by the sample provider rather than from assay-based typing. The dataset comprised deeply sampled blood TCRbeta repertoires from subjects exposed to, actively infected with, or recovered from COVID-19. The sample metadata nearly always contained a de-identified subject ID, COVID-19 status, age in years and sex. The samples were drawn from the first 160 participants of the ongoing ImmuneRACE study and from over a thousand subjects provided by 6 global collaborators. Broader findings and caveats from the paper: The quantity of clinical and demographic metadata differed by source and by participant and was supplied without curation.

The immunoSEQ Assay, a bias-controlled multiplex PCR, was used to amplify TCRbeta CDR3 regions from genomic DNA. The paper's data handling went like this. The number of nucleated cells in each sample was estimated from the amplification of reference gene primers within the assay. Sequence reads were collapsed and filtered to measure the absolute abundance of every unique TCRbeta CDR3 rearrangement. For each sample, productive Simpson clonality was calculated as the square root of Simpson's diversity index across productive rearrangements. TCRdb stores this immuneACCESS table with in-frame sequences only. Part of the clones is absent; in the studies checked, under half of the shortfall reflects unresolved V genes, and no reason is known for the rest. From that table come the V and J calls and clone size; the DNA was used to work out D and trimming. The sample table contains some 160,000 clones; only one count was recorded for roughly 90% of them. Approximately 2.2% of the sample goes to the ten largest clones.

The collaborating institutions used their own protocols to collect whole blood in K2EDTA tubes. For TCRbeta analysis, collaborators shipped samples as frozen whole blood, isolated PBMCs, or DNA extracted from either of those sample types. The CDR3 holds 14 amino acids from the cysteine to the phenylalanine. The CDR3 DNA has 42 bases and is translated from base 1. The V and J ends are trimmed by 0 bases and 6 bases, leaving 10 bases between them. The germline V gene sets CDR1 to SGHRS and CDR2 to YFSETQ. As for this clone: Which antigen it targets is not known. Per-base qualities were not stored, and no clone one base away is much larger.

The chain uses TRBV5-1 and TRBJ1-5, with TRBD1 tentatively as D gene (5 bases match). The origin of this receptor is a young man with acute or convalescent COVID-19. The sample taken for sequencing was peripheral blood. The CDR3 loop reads CASSLGGGPQPQHF. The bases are TGCGCCAGCAGCTTGGGGGGGGGTCCTCAGCCCCAGCATTTT.